This TCR beta chain originates from a study of low-dose radiotherapy and immunotherapy resistance in tumors. Study details: Each patient was administered nivolumab intravenously at 240 mg, which was a flat dose, every two weeks, along with intravenous ipilimumab at 1 mg/kg every six weeks.

First-strand cDNA used TRAV- and TRBV-specific primers, covering alpha and beta chains. The TCRs were subjected to amplification over 20 PCR cycles employing a constant-region primer in conjunction with a V-primer adapter. After the mRNA was isolated, it was amplified using in vitro transcription. One entry per CDR3 protein, called by TCRdb with MiXCR from the reads. The sample lists approximately 90,000 distinct CDR3 sequences, more than 7.5% occurring once. This sample's time point: before trial treatment. Donors were administered nivolumab, ipilimumab, aspirin and low-dose cyclophosphamide, together with low-dose radiotherapy. CDR1 is MDHEN, CDR2 SYDVKM, per germline. This CDR3 spans 13 amino acids. Trimming removed 9 bases at V and 1 base at J, with 13 bases between. This clonotype was picked up many times.

The source of this sequence is a male donor with prostate cancer. The gene calls are TRBV28 and TRBJ2-7, with D possibly TRBD1 on 6 matching bases. The sequenced sample was PBMCs, obtained before treatment. The DNA for the CDR3 is TGTGCCAGTCGCCCCGACAGGTCCTACGAGCAGTACTTC. The encoded protein is CASRPDRSYEQYF. Together with reference TRBV28 and TRBJ2-7, the CDR3 gives the full variable domain: DVKVTQSSRYLVKRTGEKVFLECVQDMDHENMFWYRQDPGLGLRLIYFSYDVKMKEKGDIPEGYSVSREKKERFSLILESASTNQTSMYLCASRPDRSYEQYFGPGTRLTVT.